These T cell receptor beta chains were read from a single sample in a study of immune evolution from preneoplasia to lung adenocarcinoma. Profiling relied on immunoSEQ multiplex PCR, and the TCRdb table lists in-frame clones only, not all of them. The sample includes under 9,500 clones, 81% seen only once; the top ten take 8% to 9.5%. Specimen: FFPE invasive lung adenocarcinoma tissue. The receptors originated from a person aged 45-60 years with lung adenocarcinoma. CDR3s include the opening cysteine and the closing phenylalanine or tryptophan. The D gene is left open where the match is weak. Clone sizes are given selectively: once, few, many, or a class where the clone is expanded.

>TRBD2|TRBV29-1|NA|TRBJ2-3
TGCAGCGTCGTTCCGGGGGGAGGGGGCACAGATACGCAGTATTTT
CSVVPGGGGTDTQYF
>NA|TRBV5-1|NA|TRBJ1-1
TGCGCCAGCAGCGGTTGGGGGACCGTTGAAGCTTTCTTT
CASSGWGTVEAFF
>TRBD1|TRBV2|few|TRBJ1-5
TGTGCCAGCAGTGAAAGGACAGGGACAACTTCGACCCAGCATTTT
CASSERTGTTSTQHF
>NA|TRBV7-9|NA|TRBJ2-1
TGTGCCAGCAGCTTACAACTCACCAATGAGCAGTTCTTC
CASSLQLTNEQFF
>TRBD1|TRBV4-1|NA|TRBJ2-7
TGCGCCAGCAGCCAAGGACAGGGGGACTCCTACGAGCAGTACTTC
CASSQGQGDSYEQYF
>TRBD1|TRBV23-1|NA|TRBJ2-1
TGCGCCAGCAGTCCAGACAGGGAGCAGCGGCGACTCTACAATGAGCAGTTCTTC
CASSPDREQRRLYNEQFF
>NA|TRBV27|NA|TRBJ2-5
TGTGCCAGCAGTTCCGACATTATGGGAGGAGAGACCCAGTACTTC
CASSSDIMGGETQYF
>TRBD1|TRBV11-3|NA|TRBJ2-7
TGTGCCAGCAGCTTAATTGCAGGGGGCTACGAGCAGTACTTC
CASSLIAGGYEQYF
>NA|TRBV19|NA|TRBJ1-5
TGTGCCAGTAGTATAAGCCGAACAGTATCTTATAGCAATCAGCCCCAGCATTTT
CASSISRTVSYSNQPQHF
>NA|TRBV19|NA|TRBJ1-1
TGTGCCAGTAAGGGACGGACGAACACTGAAGCTTTCTTT
CASKGRTNTEAFF
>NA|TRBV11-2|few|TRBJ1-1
TGTGCCAGCAGCAAGGGCCAGACGACGGCTGAAGCTTTCTTT
CASSKGQTTAEAFF
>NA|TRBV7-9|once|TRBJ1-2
TGTGCCAGCAGCTTAGCGGCCTATAACTATGGCTACACCTTC
CASSLAAYNYGYTF
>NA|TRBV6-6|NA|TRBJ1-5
TGTGCCAGCAGCCCTGGAAATAGCAATCAGCCCCAGCATTTT
CASSPGNSNQPQHF
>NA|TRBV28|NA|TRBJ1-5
TGTGCCAGCAGTCTCCCGGCAGGGGCTAGCAATCAGCCCCAGCATTTT
CASSLPAGASNQPQHF
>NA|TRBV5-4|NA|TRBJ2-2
TGTGCCAGCAGCTTGGGGGGCGCGGGGACCGGGGAGCTGTTTTTT
CASSLGGAGTGELFF
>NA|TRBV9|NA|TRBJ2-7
TGTGCCAGCAGCGTAGCTGGGGAGAAGATGGGCGAGCAGTACTTC
CASSVAGEKMGEQYF
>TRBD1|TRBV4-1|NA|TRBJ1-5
TGCGCCAGCAGCCCCGGTCACAGGGGGGTTCAGCCCCAGCATTTT
CASSPGHRGVQPQHF
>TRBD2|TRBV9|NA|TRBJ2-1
TGTGCCAGCACCCCAGGACTAGCGGGAGCAGGGGAGCAGTTCTTC
CASTPGLAGAGEQFF
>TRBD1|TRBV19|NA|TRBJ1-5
TGTGCCAGTAGTATCCAGGGGGGCAATCAGCCCCAGCATTTT
CASSIQGGNQPQHF
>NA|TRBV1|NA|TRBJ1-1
TGCACCAGCAGCCGAGTTTTGGGGCTTGTGAACACTGAAGCTTTCTTT
CTSSRVLGLVNTEAFF
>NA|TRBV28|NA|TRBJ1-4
TGTGCCAGCAGCCGCTACAGAGGGGTGGGAGATGAAAAACTGTTTTTT
CASSRYRGVGDEKLFF
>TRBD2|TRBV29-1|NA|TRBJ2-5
TGCAGCTCGGACGGGACTAGCGGGGAAGAGACCCAGTACTTC
CSSDGTSGEETQYF
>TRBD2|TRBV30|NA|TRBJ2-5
TGTGCCTGGAGTGAAGGGGCTAGCGGGGGGACCGAAGAGACCCAGTACTTC
CAWSEGASGGTEETQYF
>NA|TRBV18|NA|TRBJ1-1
TGTGCCAGCGTCGATTCGCAGAACACTGAAGCTTTCTTT
CASVDSQNTEAFF
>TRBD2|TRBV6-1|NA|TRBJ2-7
TGTGCCAGCAGTGTGAAACTAGCGGGAGGGCGCCACGAGCAGTACTTC
CASSVKLAGGRHEQYF
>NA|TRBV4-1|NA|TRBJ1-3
TGCGCCAGCAGCCCACAGAGTGTGGTCTCTGGAAACACCATATATTTT
CASSPQSVVSGNTIYF
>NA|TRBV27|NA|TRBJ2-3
TGTGCCAGCAGTTTTGGGCGGATCGGCACAGATACGCAGTATTTT
CASSFGRIGTDTQYF
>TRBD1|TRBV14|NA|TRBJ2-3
TGTGCCAGCAGCCAAGCTGACAGGGAATTGGGAGCAGGCACAGATACGCAGTATTTT
CASSQADRELGAGTDTQYF
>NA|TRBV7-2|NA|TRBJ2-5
TGTGCCAGCAGCTTTACGACGCCCCAAGAGACCCAGTACTTC
CASSFTTPQETQYF
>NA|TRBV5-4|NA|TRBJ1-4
TGTGCCAGCAGCTTGGAGGCAGGGTCGGGGGAAAAACTGTTTTTT
CASSLEAGSGEKLFF
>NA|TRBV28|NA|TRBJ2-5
TGTGCCAGTAGTTCACAGATCCAAGAGACCCAGTACTTC
CASSSQIQETQYF
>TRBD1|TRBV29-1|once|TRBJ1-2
TGCAGCGCCCCGGGACAGGGGACTAACTATGGCTACACCTTC
CSAPGQGTNYGYTF
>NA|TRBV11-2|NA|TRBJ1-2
TGTGCCAGCAGCTACAGCTCCCTTAACTATGGCTACACCTTC
CASSYSSLNYGYTF
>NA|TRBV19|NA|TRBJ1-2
TGTGCCAGTAGTATCCTGGACAGTAACTATGGCTACACCTTT
CASSILDSNYGYTF
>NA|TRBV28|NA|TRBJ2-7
TGTGCCAGCAGTCCACCGGGCAGAAGACTAACCTACGAGCAGTACTTC
CASSPPGRRLTYEQYF
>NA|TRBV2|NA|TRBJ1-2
TGTGCCAGCAGCGGGCAGGGCGCCCAGTCGTATGGCTACACCTTC
CASSGQGAQSYGYTF
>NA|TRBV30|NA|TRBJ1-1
TGTGCCTGGAATCCGGCCATTCGGCGGACTGAAGCTTTCTTT
CAWNPAIRRTEAFF
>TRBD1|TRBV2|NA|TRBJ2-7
TGTGCCGGTAAACAGGGGGAGAGTTCCTACGAGCAGTACTTC
CAGKQGESSYEQYF
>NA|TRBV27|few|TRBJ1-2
TGTGCCAGCAGTTTATGGACGCTCGGAGGCTACACCTTC
CASSLWTLGGYTF
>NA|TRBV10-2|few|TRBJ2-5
TGCGCCAGCAGTACAGGGGAGACCCAGTACTTC
CASSTGETQYF
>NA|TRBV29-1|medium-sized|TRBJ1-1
TGCAGCGTTGATTCTGCAGAAGAAGCTTTCTTT
CSVDSAEEAFF
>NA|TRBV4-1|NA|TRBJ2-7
TGCGCCAGCAGCCAAGAGGCCGGGTCGTCCTACGAGCAGTACTTC
CASSQEAGSSYEQYF
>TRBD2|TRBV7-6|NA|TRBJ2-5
TGTGCCAGCAGCGCCCGACTGACCGGGACTAAGGAGACCCAGTACTTC
CASSARLTGTKETQYF
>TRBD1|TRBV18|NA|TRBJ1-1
TGTGCCAGCTCACAATCGGCAGGGGGTGGGACTGAAGCTTTCTTT
CASSQSAGGGTEAFF
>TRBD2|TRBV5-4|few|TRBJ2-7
TGTGCCAGCAGCGCACCAACTAGCGGGATACGCGAGCAGTACTTC
CASSAPTSGIREQYF
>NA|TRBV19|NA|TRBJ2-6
TGTGCCAGTAGTATAGGGATCCTCTCTGGGGCCAACGTCCTGACTTTC
CASSIGILSGANVLTF
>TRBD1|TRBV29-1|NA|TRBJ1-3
TGCAGCGTTGGCGGGACAGGCTCTGGAAACACCATATATTTT
CSVGGTGSGNTIYF
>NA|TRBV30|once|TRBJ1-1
TGTGCCTGCACCTTTATTGGTTCTGAAGCTTTCTTT
CACTFIGSEAFF
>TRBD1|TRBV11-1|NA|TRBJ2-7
TGTGCCAGCAGCGGAACCGGGACAGGGGCCTACGAGCAGTACTTC
CASSGTGTGAYEQYF
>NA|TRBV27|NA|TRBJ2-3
TGTGCCAGCAGTTTAGGGACAGATACGCAGTATTTT
CASSLGTDTQYF
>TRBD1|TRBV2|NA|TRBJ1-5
TGTGCCAGCAGTGAAGTGCAGGGGGGACAGCCCCAGCATTTT
CASSEVQGGQPQHF
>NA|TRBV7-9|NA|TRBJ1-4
TGTGCCAGCAGCTTACGCCGGGTTGGGGACGAAAAACTGTTTTTT
CASSLRRVGDEKLFF
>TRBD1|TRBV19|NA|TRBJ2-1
TGTGCCAGTAGTATCTCCGCAGGACAGGGCTTTTACAATGAGCAGTTCTTC
CASSISAGQGFYNEQFF
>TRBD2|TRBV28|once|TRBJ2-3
TGTGCCAGCAGTCAACGTAAAGATTGGGACTACCGCACAGATACGCAGTATTTT
CASSQRKDWDYRTDTQYF
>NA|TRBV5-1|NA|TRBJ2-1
TGCGCCAGCAGCCCGGGGGTGGGCCTCCACGGCGATGAGCAGTTCTTC
CASSPGVGLHGDEQFF
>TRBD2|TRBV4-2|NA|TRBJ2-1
TGTGTCAGCAGCCAAGATCTGGCTAGCGGGAGTGCTGAGCAGTTCTTC
CVSSQDLASGSAEQFF
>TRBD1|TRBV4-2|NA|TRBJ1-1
TGTGCCAGCAGCCAAGAGGGGACAGGGAAGACCGAAGCTTTCTTT
CASSQEGTGKTEAFF
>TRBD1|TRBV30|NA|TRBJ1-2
TGTGCCTGGAGGACAGGGCGCAACTATGGCTACACCTTC
CAWRTGRNYGYTF
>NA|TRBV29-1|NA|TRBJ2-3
TGCAGCGTTGTAGGCGGCAGATTCACAGATACGCAGTATTTT
CSVVGGRFTDTQYF